A single T cell receptor (beta chain) is shown here with its context. The antigen is undetermined. This record belongs to a study of vaccination and CD4 T cells after COVID-19. Study overall: Six males and four females, two Hispanic, made up the convalescents. Post-COVID draws followed diagnosis by a median around 100 days (range 35 to 161). Median time from second vaccine dose to sampling was approximately 74 days (14 to 241).

The assay that was used to sequence DNA from cultured CD4+ T cells was the Oncomine TCR Beta short-read assay. Genomic DNA extraction was carried out from cultured CD4+ T cells. Using its own MiXCR run on the PCR reads, TCRdb lists one record per CDR3 protein. The sample yields more than 10,000 distinct CDR3 sequences, approximately 24% seen once. Treatment specified: roughly 10-day PBMC culture with coronavirus spike peptide pools or control peptides (ViraFEST assay). The sequencing used CD4+ T cells from blood, cultured in vitro, collected after SARS-CoV-2 vaccination. This receptor was taken from a human donor who had recovered from COVID-19.

The CDR3 sequence is CSARGRLAGGPYEQFF. The CDR3 region has the DNA TGCAGTGCTAGAGGGAGACTAGCGGGAGGGCCCTATGAGCAGTTCTTC. The J gene is TRBJ2-1, the V gene TRBV20-1; 14 bases are a match to TRBD2. From germline, CDR1 is DFQATT and CDR2 SNEGSKA (reference sequence). V trimming: 1 base; J trimming: 8 bases; junction bases outside the gene matches: 7. The CDR3 loop spans 16 amino acids.